This T cell receptor beta chain was captured by sequencing in a study of cytomegalovirus exposure and HLA in healthy donors. Use of 60 Vbeta and 13 Jbeta primers characterized the PCR. This table comes from immunoSEQ multiplex PCR, and its TCRdb copy is limited to in-frame clones, with some not included. In the table there are about 130,000 clones, roughly a sixth of which are singletons. Germline CDR1 is ENHRY and CDR2 is SYGVKD. V was shortened by 4 bases and J by 5 bases, with 8 bases between the two germline ends. The CDR3 totals 12 residues. The chain links TRBV10-3 to TRBJ2-5; no definite D call. The clonotype originates from a female donor in good health and CMV-seropositive. Sequenced sample: PBMCs. CDR3 bases: TGTGCCATCAGTGCTCAGGCTGAGACCCAGTACTTC. It translates to CAISAQAETQYF.